Below are 7 T cell receptor beta chains sequenced from a single sample in a study of memory CD4+ T cells and cytomegalovirus serostatus. Single viable CD3+CD4+CD8-CD45RO+ cells were sorted as the memory CD4+ T cells. The protocol was immunoSEQ multiplex PCR, while the TCRdb copy is restricted to in-frame clones and leaves out a portion. The data hold just over 45,000 clones, with roughly 80% observed a single time. The sample comprised memory CD4+ T cells from blood. The receptors were sampled from an adult in good health and CMV-seronegative.

The chain uses TRBV7-2 and TRBJ1-5, with 7 bases identical to TRBD1. This CDR3 contains 14 residues. Losses at the gene ends were 5 bases for V and 7 bases for J; bases not matched to a gene: 8. Germline lookup yields CDR1 SGHTA and CDR2 FQGNSA. The CDR3 spells CASSRDRQGQPQHF. In nucleotides, the CDR3 is TGTGCCAGCAGCCGGGATCGACAGGGACAGCCCCAGCATTTT.

The chain carries TRBV7-2 and TRBJ2-3; D gene unclear. The germline gives CDR1 SGHTA, CDR2 FQGNSA. The CDR3 length is 14 residues. V lost 6 bases, J lost 0 bases, and 10 bases lay in between. In DNA form, the CDR3 reads TGTGCCAGCAGTTCGGGCCGGAGCACAGATACGCAGTATTTT. Residues: CASSSGRSTDTQYF. Full variable domain (rest looked up from reference TRBV7-2 and TRBJ2-3): GAGVSQSPSNKVTEKGKDVELRCDPISGHTALYWYRQSLGQGLEFLIYFQGNSAPDKSGLPSDRFSAERTGGSVSTLTIQRTQQEDSAVYLCASSSGRSTDTQYFGPGTRLTVL.

The chain carries TRBV6-1 and TRBJ1-4, with D uncertain. V was cut by 4 bases and J by 6 bases, with 9 bases left in between. The CDR3 is made up of 13 amino acids. Looked up from germline, CDR1 is MNHNS and CDR2 is SASEGT. Here the CDR3 DNA reads TGTGCCAGCAGTGTGTATGGGGATGAAAAACTGTTTTTT. It translates to CASSVYGDEKLFF.

This rearrangement joins TRBV6-5 to TRBJ1-1; no clear D. The V gene's germline CDR1 is MNHEY and CDR2 SVGAGI. The V gene lost 6 bases and the J gene lost 0 bases, with 8 bases spanning the gap. The CDR3 contains 13 residues. CDR3 region: CASRMSVNTEAFF. Here the CDR3 DNA reads TGTGCCAGCAGAATGTCAGTGAACACTGAAGCTTTCTTT.

V usage is TRBV4-2 and J usage is TRBJ2-4, with TRBD1 matching 9 bases. From germline, CDR1 is LGHNA and CDR2 YNFKEQ. The CDR3 extends over 16 amino acids. With V trimmed by 3 bases and J by 1 base, 4 bases remained unmatched. CDR3 bases: TGTGCCAGCAGCCAGACAGGGGGGCTGGCCAAAAACATTCAGTACTTC. This sequence encodes CASSQTGGLAKNIQYF.

With regard to this clone: This same CDR3 is encoded by further DNA sequences in the sample. The V and J genes are TRBV7-9 and TRBJ1-3; D remains unclear. Germline V gene data show CDR1 as SEHNR and CDR2 as FQNEAQ (reference sequence). Trimming shortened V by 5 bases and J by 0 bases, and 8 bases separated the two germline ends. This CDR3 has 14 residues. CDR3 nucleotide sequence: TGTGCCAGCAGCCGGACGGACTCTGGAAACACCATATATTTT. Translating gives CASSRTDSGNTIYF.

The chain uses TRBV6-4 and TRBJ1-6, with D hard to call. Germline CDR1 is MRHNA and CDR2 is SNTAGT. The V end lost 6 bases, the J end lost 0 bases, and 12 bases lay between the germline ends. The CDR3 length is 16 residues. CDR3 loop: CASSLTASSYNSPLHF. The CDR3 bases are TGTGCCAGCAGCCTGACGGCGAGCTCCTATAATTCACCCCTCCACTTT.